The rows below give T cell receptor beta chains drawn from one sample of a study of blood T cell repertoires in COVID-19. Repertoires were generated with immunoSEQ multiplex PCR, while TCRdb's copy carries only in-frame clones and drops some. The sample has approximately 150,000 clones; about 89% are singletons. The sequenced material came from peripheral blood. The origin of the receptors is a man at least 80 years old with acute or convalescent COVID-19. The CDR3 runs from the conserved cysteine through the conserved F or W. The D gene is left open where the match is weak. Clone size is shown for a subset of rows, as once, few, many or a class of expanded clone.

>-|TRBV6-6|-|TRBJ2-5
TGTGCCAGCAGTTACGTTCAGGGGCCCCAGTACTTC
CASSYVQGPQYF
>TRBD1|TRBV5-4|few|TRBJ1-2
TGTGCCAGCAGCTTGAAAGGGGGCCTCGGGGGCTACACCTTC
CASSLKGGLGGYTF
>-|TRBV28|-|TRBJ1-2
TGTGCCAGCAGTCCCACAGGACATAACTATGGCTACACCTTC
CASSPTGHNYGYTF
>-|TRBV30|-|TRBJ2-1
TGTGCCTGGAAAAACGGGGGATACTACAATGAGCAGTTCTTC
CAWKNGGYYNEQFF
>-|TRBV19|few|TRBJ1-4
TGTGCCAGTAGTCTCCGGGAACCGCTCGAAAAACTGTTTTTT
CASSLREPLEKLFF
>-|TRBV6-5|once|TRBJ1-2
TGTGCCAGCAGTTACACCGCCGAGAACTATGGCTACACCTTC
CASSYTAENYGYTF
>-|TRBV3-1/TRBV3-2|-|TRBJ1-1
TGTGCCAGCAGCCAAGGCGCAGCGGCCACTGAAGCTTTCTTT
CASSQGAAATEAFF
>-|TRBV7-2|-|TRBJ2-1
TGTGCCAGCAGGGCCACACTAGCCTACAATGAGCAGTTCTTC
CASRATLAYNEQFF
>TRBD1|TRBV2|-|TRBJ2-2
TGTGCCAGCAGTTCAAGGACAGGGACGAACACCGGGGAGCTGTTTTTT
CASSSRTGTNTGELFF
>-|TRBV3-1/TRBV3-2|-|TRBJ2-7
TGTGCCAGCAGCCAAGCGACCCCGGGGGAGCAGTACTTC
CASSQATPGEQYF
>-|TRBV4-1|-|TRBJ1-4
TGCGCCAGCAGCCCTTCAAACAGGGAGAATAATGAAAAACTGTTTTTT
CASSPSNRENNEKLFF
>TRBD1|TRBV30|-|TRBJ1-1
TGTGTCTGGAGTGTGGGACAGGGGACGACTGAAGCTTTCTTT
CVWSVGQGTTEAFF